A single sample is the source of the 7 T cell receptor beta chains below, sequenced in a study of T cell responses to AZD1222 COVID-19 vaccine. TCRdb's table, derived via immunoSEQ multiplex PCR, lists solely in-frame clones and lacks some. The table lists 80,000 or so clones, approximately 85% of them singletons. Specimen: peripheral blood, collected on day 0 of MenACWY control vaccination. All receptors derive from an adult in good health.

The gene calls are TRBV5-1 and TRBJ1-6; D gene ambiguous. This CDR3 contains 17 residues. In germline, CDR1 is SGHRS, CDR2 YFSETQ. Trimming left V 0 bases short and J 0 bases short, with 10 bases between. CDR3 nucleotides: TGCGCCAGCAGCTTGGACAGTCCAGGCTCCTATAATTCACCCCTCCACTTT. Encoded protein: CASSLDSPGSYNSPLHF.

This chain uses TRBV7-2 with TRBJ2-7; D not certain. Germline V CDR1 and CDR2: SGHTA, FQGNSA. V lost 5 bases and J lost 4, with 12 bases in between. The CDR3 extends over 13 amino acids. DNA for the CDR3: TGTGCCAGCAGCCCTCTAAGTTTATACGAGCAGTACTTC. Its protein product is CASSPLSLYEQYF.

The V and J genes are TRBV3-1 (or the pseudogene TRBV3-2) and TRBJ1-2; D might be TRBD1 (5 bases). V was shortened by 5 bases and J by 7 bases, with 11 bases between the two germline ends. CDR1 is LGHDT, CDR2 YNNKEL, per germline (reference sequence). The CDR3 is made up of 12 amino acids. In nucleotides, the CDR3 is TGTGCCAGCAGCACCTCGGGACGTGGCTACACCTTC. Protein sequence: CASSTSGRGYTF.

CDR3 protein: CASSQDFGTGFDYNSPLHF. CDR3 nucleotides: TGTGCCAGCAGCCAAGATTTTGGGACAGGGTTTGACTATAATTCACCCCTCCACTTT. This sequence joins TRBV4-2 and TRBJ1-6; TRBD1 agrees at 9 bases. Germline V lookup: CDR1 LGHNA, CDR2 YNFKEQ. This CDR3 comprises 19 residues. The ends lost 0 bases at V and 3 bases at J; junction bases unmatched: 9.

V and J are TRBV7-3 and TRBJ2-7; the match to TRBD2 covers 7 bases. Losses at the gene ends were 8 bases for V and 6 bases for J; bases not matched to a gene: 10. This CDR3 is built from 13 residues. The germline CDR1 and CDR2 sequences are SGHTA and FQGTGA. CDR3 region: CASSELALSEQYF. The CDR3 DNA is TGTGCCAGCTCCGAACTAGCGTTATCCGAGCAGTACTTC.

The gene calls are TRBV9 and TRBJ1-2; TRBD1 might be the D (6 bases). This CDR3 spans 15 amino acids. Per the germline V gene, CDR1 is SGDLS and CDR2 is YYNGEE. V was trimmed by 3 bases and J by 5 bases, leaving 17 bases between them. DNA for the CDR3: TGTGCCAGCAGCGACCCCAGGGGAAGTGGGTATGGCTACACCTTC. As protein: CASSDPRGSGYGYTF.

The chain couples TRBV4-3 to TRBJ2-1; D possibly corresponds to TRBD2 (5 bases). The V gene lost 0 bases and the J gene lost 4 bases, with 10 bases spanning the gap. Germline assignment: CDR1 LGHNA and CDR2 YSLEER. This CDR3 spans 15 amino acids. The CDR3 DNA reads as TGCGCCAGCAGCCAAGAAGGACTGCCGTACAATGAGCAGTTCTTC. Translated, it gives CASSQEGLPYNEQFF.